These 22 T cell receptor beta chains were all obtained from the same sample, sequenced in a study of OX40 agonist ivuxolimab in advanced cancers. Profiling relied on immunoSEQ multiplex PCR, and the TCRdb table lists in-frame clones only, not all of them. Of just over 35,000 clones listed, 70% to 85% were seen once; the top ten hold around 18%. The source material was CD4+ or CD8+ T cells sorted from blood, sampled in a trial of the OX40 agonist ivuxolimab. The origin of the receptors is an adult with an advanced solid tumor such as melanoma, head and neck, liver or kidney cancer.

The V and J genes are TRBV27 and TRBJ1-4; no clear D. This CDR3 spans 16 amino acids. The germline V gene has CDR1 MNHEY and CDR2 SMNVEV (reference sequence). Trimming left V 7 bases short and J 10 bases short, with 25 bases between. The CDR3 nucleotides are TGTGCCAGCAAAGAGGGCGCAGACGGAGGGTTTGGAAAACTGTTTTTT. Translation gives CASKEGADGGFGKLFF.

The chain combines TRBV5-1 with TRBJ2-5; 15 nucleotides line up with TRBD2. The CDR3 extends over 17 amino acids. Germline lookup yields CDR1 SGHRS and CDR2 YFSETQ. V was pared by 6 bases and J by 2 bases, with 8 bases of the junction left unmatched. Here the CDR3 reads CASKNGLAGGLQETQYF. The CDR3 nucleotides read TGCGCCAGCAAAAACGGACTAGCGGGGGGGCTTCAAGAGACCCAGTACTTC.

By frequency in the sample, this clone is medium-sized. This chain uses TRBV27 with TRBJ1-2, with 7 bases lining up with TRBD1. The J segment lost 3 bases and the V segment lost 5 bases, leaving 9 bases of the junction unmatched. This CDR3 contains 15 residues. Germline values: CDR1 MNHEY, CDR2 SMNVEV (reference sequence). The CDR3 sequence: CASSNSPTGYYGYTF. The CDR3 DNA reads as TGTGCCAGCAGTAACTCACCGACAGGGTACTATGGCTACACCTTC.

CDR3 amino acids: CASSQAPPPSGYEQYF. CDR3 sequence (DNA): TGCGCCAGCAGCCAGGCCCCCCCGCCGTCGGGCTACGAGCAGTACTTC. The chain links TRBV4-1 to TRBJ2-7, with unresolved D. The ends were cut back, 3 bases at V and 3 bases at J, with 18 bases in the middle. The CDR3 is made up of 16 amino acids. Germline V lookup: CDR1 MGHRA, CDR2 YSYEKL.

This rearrangement joins TRBV6-5 to TRBJ2-1; D is possibly TRBD1 (6 bases). The length of the CDR3 is 14 residues. Germline V gene data show CDR1 as MNHEY and CDR2 as SVGAGI. Trimming pared 6 bases from V and 1 base from J, leaving 10 bases between. CDR3 nucleotide sequence: TGTGCCAGCAGACAGGGACGTTCCTACAATGAGCAGTTCTTC. Translation: CASRQGRSYNEQFF.

J is TRBJ1-2 and V is TRBV15, with a possible D match to TRBD1 (5 bases). V dropped 3 bases and J dropped 2 bases, with 10 bases sitting between them. Germline V gene data show CDR1 as LNHNV and CDR2 as YYDKDF (reference sequence). CDR3 length: 14 residues. In nucleotides, the CDR3 is TGTGCCACCAGCAGCTCCGGGGGGAACTATGGCTACACCTTC. It encodes CATSSSGGNYGYTF.

The gene calls are TRBV6-1 and TRBJ2-7; possibly TRBD1 or TRBD2 for D (6 bases each). CDR3 length: 14 amino acids. V lost 3 bases and J lost 5, with 14 bases in between. The germline gives CDR1 MNHNS, CDR2 SASEGT. The CDR3 reads CASSDTTGRHEQYF. CDR3 DNA: TGTGCCAGCAGTGATACTACAGGGAGGCACGAGCAGTACTTC.

This sequence joins TRBV5-1 and TRBJ2-5, with 7 bases that match TRBD1. V lost 3 bases to trimming and J lost 2 bases; unmatched junction nucleotides: 4. The CDR3 sequence is 14 residues long. In germline, CDR1 is SGHRS, CDR2 YFSETQ. The CDR3 coding sequence is TGCGCCAGCAGCTCGGGACAGTATCAAGAGACCCAGTACTTC. Translating gives CASSSGQYQETQYF.

V usage is TRBV6-5 and J usage is TRBJ2-1, with D unresolved. Per germline, CDR1 MNHEY and CDR2 SVGAGI. V lost 2 bases and J 6 bases, leaving 14 bases between the germline ends. There are 15 residues in the CDR3. CDR3 coding DNA: TGTGCCAGCAGTTACAGCGACAACTATCTCAATGAGCAGTTCTTC. Residues: CASSYSDNYLNEQFF.

This clone was picked up one time. The chain employs TRBV2 and TRBJ2-2, with TRBD2 matching over 11 bases. Trimming at V came to 7 bases and at J to 4 bases, leaving 2 bases not matched to a gene. Germline CDR1 reads SNHLY; CDR2 reads FYNNEI. CDR3 size: 14 residues. Here the CDR3 DNA reads TGTGCCAGCATGGGGACTAGCGGCACCGGGGAGCTGTTTTTT. Its translation: CASMGTSGTGELFF.

This clone was observed a few times. This chain connects TRBV18 to TRBJ1-1; 9 nucleotides align to TRBD1. J lost 6 bases, V lost 4 bases, and 6 bases had no gene match. CDR3 length: 14 amino acids. The germline gives CDR1 KGHSH, CDR2 LQKENI. CDR3 coding DNA: TGTGCCAGCTCACTTGGGACAGGGAAGCCTGAAGCTTTCTTT. Amino acids: CASSLGTGKPEAFF.

The chain carries TRBV5-6 and TRBJ1-1, with D possibly matching TRBD1 (6 bases). Deletions cut 1 base from V and 6 bases from J, with 22 bases between. CDR1 and CDR2 from the germline V gene are SGHDT and YYEEEE. This CDR3 is built from 17 residues. The CDR3 region has the DNA TGTGCCAGCAGCTTGTGGCGAACGGTGGGGGGGCTCGCTGAAGCTTTCTTT. Residues: CASSLWRTVGGLAEAFF.

The chain links TRBV5-6 to TRBJ2-3; 10 bases align to TRBD1. V gave up 4 bases and J gave up 4 bases; unmatched junction bases: 9. The CDR3 runs to 16 residues. Germline CDR1 is SGHDT and CDR2 is YYEEEE. The CDR3 loop is CASSIGTGVWADTQYF. The CDR3 coding sequence is TGTGCCAGCAGCATCGGGACAGGGGTATGGGCAGATACGCAGTATTTT.

The CDR3 bases are TGTGCCAGCAGCTTACCGGGAACGGGGTCCGAGCAGTACTTC. This gives the protein CASSLPGTGSEQYF. The gene calls are TRBV5-4 and TRBJ2-7; a weak D match, TRBD2 (5 bases). The V end lost 2 bases, the J end lost 6 bases, and 15 bases lay between the germline ends. This CDR3 contains 14 residues. Per the germline V gene, CDR1 is SGHNT and CDR2 is YYREEE (reference sequence).

On this clone itself: The sample holds other DNA sequences that translate to the same CDR3. CDR3 region: CASSFSSNQPQHF. DNA for the CDR3: TGTGCCAGCAGTTTTAGTAGCAATCAGCCCCAGCATTTT. The V gene is TRBV27, the J gene TRBJ1-5; D not resolved. This CDR3 comprises 13 residues. Germline V gives CDR1 MNHEY, CDR2 SMNVEV (reference sequence). Trimming pared 3 bases from V and 0 bases from J, leaving 3 bases between.

This chain uses TRBV7-3 with TRBJ1-6; D is possibly TRBD1 (5 bases). The CDR3 sequence is 16 residues long. Trimming shortened V by 5 bases and J by 7 bases, and 18 bases separated the two germline ends. Per germline, CDR1 SGHTA and CDR2 FQGTGA. CDR3: CASSPRSGAENSPLHF. DNA of the CDR3: TGTGCCAGCAGCCCCCGGAGCGGGGCAGAAAATTCACCCCTCCACTTT.

The chain joins TRBV2 to TRBJ1-5; the D gene is possibly TRBD1 (6 bases). The CDR3 runs to 14 residues. Trimming took 6 bases from V and 4 from J, leaving 13 bases between them. The V gene's germline CDR1 is SNHLY and CDR2 FYNNEI. The CDR3 protein is CASRGGQGNQPQHF. DNA of the CDR3: TGTGCCAGCAGGGGTGGCCAGGGGAATCAGCCCCAGCATTTT.

This clone has a handful of counts. The sample holds other DNA sequences that translate to the same CDR3. V and J are TRBV2 and TRBJ1-1; the D is unclear. Between the trimmed V and J ends, which lost 6 bases and 5 bases, there was a span of 4 bases. The CDR3 contains 10 residues. Germline lookup yields CDR1 SNHLY and CDR2 FYNNEI. This CDR3 is CASRGTEAFF. DNA for the CDR3: TGTGCCAGCAGGGGAACTGAAGCTTTCTTT.

The chain recombines TRBV7-9 with TRBJ1-3; 7 bases match TRBD1. The CDR3 sequence is 13 residues long. The germline V gene encodes CDR1 SEHNR and CDR2 FQNEAQ (reference sequence). V was clipped by 5 bases and J by 4 bases; unmatched bases: 2. The CDR3 DNA follows: TGTGCCAGCAGCACAGGGGTAGGAAACACCATATATTTT. Translated: CASSTGVGNTIYF.

J is TRBJ2-3 and V is TRBV20-1, with D possibly matching TRBD2 (6 bases). The length of the CDR3 is 10 residues. V shed 3 bases and J shed 11 bases, with 9 bases lying between them. The germline CDR1 and CDR2 sequences are DFQATT and SNEGSKA (reference sequence). The CDR3 protein is CSARGGWQYF. CDR3 nucleotides: TGCAGTGCTAGGGGGGGTTGGCAGTATTTT.

V and J are TRBV28 and TRBJ2-5; D uncertain. Germline V gives CDR1 MDHEN, CDR2 SYDVKM. This CDR3 is built from 10 residues. V lost 3 bases and J 5 bases, leaving 1 base between the germline ends. CDR3 sequence reads: CASSFETQYF. In DNA, the CDR3 is TGTGCCAGCAGTTTTGAGACCCAGTACTTC.

The chain carries TRBV5-1 and TRBJ1-2, with D perhaps TRBD1 (5 bases). V was cut by 0 bases and J by 7 bases, with 13 bases left in between. The CDR3 is 14 residues long. Germline V gene data show CDR1 as SGHRS and CDR2 as YFSETQ. CDR3 region: CASSLGQGPPGYTF. The CDR3 DNA follows: TGCGCCAGCAGCTTGGGGCAGGGACCTCCTGGCTACACCTTC. The full variable domain, in which reference TRBV5-1 and TRBJ1-2 provide the parts outside the CDR3, is KAGVTQTPRYLIKTRGQQVTLSCSPISGHRSVSWYQQTPGQGLQFLFEYFSETQRNKGNFPGRFSGRQFSNSRSEMNVSTLELGDSALYLCASSLGQGPPGYTFGSGTRLTVV.